Each of the 26 T cell receptor beta chains below was sequenced from the same sample in a study of blood T cell repertoires in COVID-19. Here immunoSEQ multiplex PCR was the method, and the copy in TCRdb shows in-frame clones only, minus some. This sample yields hundreds of thousands of clones, of which 70% to 90% are seen a single time; 1% belongs to the top ten. The sequenced material came from PBMCs or T cells enriched from blood (not recorded which). The source is a woman between 25 and 40 years old who had recovered from COVID-19.

The V gene is TRBV7-9, the J gene TRBJ1-4; D unclear. Looked up from germline, CDR1 is SEHNR and CDR2 is FQNEAQ (reference sequence). The CDR3 is 14 residues long. V gave up 3 bases and J gave up 5 bases, with 10 bases separating them. CDR3 protein: CASSFIQSNEKLFF. CDR3 nucleotides: TGTGCCAGCAGCTTCATTCAGTCAAATGAAAAACTGTTTTTT.

V is TRBV7-9 and J is TRBJ1-2; no clear D gene. Trimming took off 2 bases at V and 5 bases at J, with 15 bases between the two ends. Germline loops: CDR1 SEHNR, CDR2 FQNEAQ (reference sequence). The CDR3 covers 15 residues. The DNA of the CDR3 is TGTGCCAGCAGCTTATTGGGTTCTGGGCGTTATGGCTACACCTTC. It yields the protein CASSLLGSGRYGYTF.

The chain uses TRBV7-2 and TRBJ2-7; 10 bases fit TRBD1. This CDR3 comprises 14 residues. The germline gives CDR1 SGHTA, CDR2 FQGNSA. V was pared by 5 bases and J by 6 bases, with 7 bases of the junction left unmatched. CDR3: CASSLRQGAGEQYF. The CDR3 DNA is TGTGCCAGCAGCCTCCGACAGGGGGCCGGCGAGCAGTACTTC.

The chain is built from TRBV27 and TRBJ2-7; TRBD2 aligns across 9 bases. CDR3 size: 14 residues. The J segment lost 1 base and the V segment lost 4 bases, leaving 2 bases of the junction unmatched. CDR1 and CDR2 (germline): MNHEY, SMNVEV (reference sequence). The CDR3 DNA follows: TGTGCCAGCAGTTGGGCGGGAGGGTCCTACGAGCAGTACTTC. This codes for CASSWAGGSYEQYF.

This clone appeared a few times. This chain links TRBV9 with TRBJ1-1; D is possibly TRBD1 (5 bases). There are 15 residues in the CDR3. Germline V gene lookup returns CDR1 SGDLS and CDR2 YYNGEE. V was trimmed by 5 bases and J by 1 base, leaving 15 bases between them. The CDR3: CASSPSGTSNTEAFF. DNA of the CDR3: TGTGCCAGCAGTCCGTCCGGGACTTCGAACACTGAAGCTTTCTTT. Looking up the rest from reference TRBV9 and TRBJ1-1 gives the full variable domain: DSGVTQTPKHLITATGQRVTLRCSPRSGDLSVYWYQQSLDQGLQFLIQYYNGEERAKGNILERFSAQQFPDLHSELNLSSLELGDSALYFCASSPSGTSNTEAFFGQGTRLTVV.

The chain carries TRBV28 and TRBJ1-1; D might be TRBD1 (6 bases). The V end lost 3 bases, the J end lost 0 bases, and 11 bases lay between the germline ends. Germline assignment: CDR1 MDHEN and CDR2 SYDVKM. The CDR3 extends over 15 amino acids. The CDR3 DNA reads as TGTGCCAGCAGTTTCAAAGACAGGCTGAACACTGAAGCTTTCTTT. Translation: CASSFKDRLNTEAFF.

The chain recombines TRBV7-9 with TRBJ1-2; D is uncertain. CDR3 length: 15 residues. Germline lookup yields CDR1 SEHNR and CDR2 FQNEAQ (reference sequence). Deletions cut 1 base from V and 8 bases from J, with 17 bases between. The CDR3 sequence: CASSLVVSGVKGYTF. DNA of the CDR3: TGTGCCAGCAGCTTAGTGGTGTCCGGAGTGAAGGGCTACACCTTC.

The chain employs TRBV6-5 and TRBJ1-5; D unresolved. This CDR3 is built from 15 residues. V was pared by 7 bases and J by 4 bases, with 17 bases between. Germline V gives CDR1 MNHEY, CDR2 SVGAGI. In nucleotides, the CDR3 is TGTGCCAGCACCTATTCGGCAGAGGTGAATCAGCCCCAGCATTTT. It codes for CASTYSAEVNQPQHF.

This chain connects TRBV5-1 to TRBJ2-7; 11 bases match TRBD2. The CDR3 covers 18 residues. V gave up 4 bases and J gave up 0 bases; unmatched junction bases: 12. Germline V gene sequence: CDR1 SGHRS, CDR2 YFSETQ. The CDR3 spells CASSRGKGLAESSYEQYF. The CDR3 nucleotides read TGCGCCAGCAGCCGAGGAAAGGGACTAGCGGAAAGCTCCTACGAGCAGTACTTC.

The chain carries TRBV28 and TRBJ1-6, with D uncertain. V shed 6 bases and J shed 9 bases, with 9 bases lying between them. Germline V lookup: CDR1 MDHEN, CDR2 SYDVKM. This CDR3 contains 12 residues. The CDR3 DNA reads TGTGCCAGCAGCCCATCGGGTTCACCCCTCCACTTT. Translated, it gives CASSPSGSPLHF.

The chain couples TRBV7-8 to TRBJ1-6; possible D gene TRBD1, 6 bases. CDR3 size: 17 residues. Germline V gives CDR1 SGHVS, CDR2 FQNEAQ. Deletions cut 5 bases from V and 4 bases from J, with 18 bases between. The CDR3 region is CASSLPGQGWYNSPLHF. CDR3 sequence (DNA): TGTGCCAGCAGCCTCCCGGGCCAGGGGTGGTATAATTCACCCCTCCACTTT.

This chain uses TRBV9 with TRBJ1-3; D gene unclear. The CDR3 length is 17 residues. Germline values: CDR1 SGDLS, CDR2 YYNGEE. V was pared by 6 bases and J by 0 bases, with 19 bases between. The CDR3 protein is CASTGRAGLHSGNTIYF. CDR3 bases: TGTGCCAGCACCGGACGGGCGGGCCTTCACTCTGGAAACACCATATATTTT.

V is TRBV28 and J is TRBJ1-2; D not certain. The germline gives CDR1 MDHEN, CDR2 SYDVKM. The V end was cut by 7 bases, the J end by 2 bases, with 14 bases between. The CDR3 length is 14 residues. The DNA for the CDR3 is TGTGCCAGCACCCCCGTCCCAGGAAACTATGGCTACACCTTC. Translating gives CASTPVPGNYGYTF.

The rearrangement uses TRBV13 and TRBJ1-1, with D perhaps TRBD1 (5 bases). This CDR3 has 14 residues. Germline assignment: CDR1 PRHDT and CDR2 FYEKMQ (reference sequence). V dropped 5 bases and J dropped 4 bases, with 14 bases sitting between them. The CDR3 DNA is TGTGCCAGCAGCGTCGACAGTGGCCGCACTGAAGCTTTCTTT. It translates to CASSVDSGRTEAFF.

The chain uses TRBV7-9 and TRBJ2-5, with TRBD2 as a possible D gene (6 bases). The CDR3 is made up of 17 amino acids. V gave up 1 base and J gave up 2 bases, with 17 bases separating them. Germline CDR1 reads SEHNR; CDR2 reads FQNEAQ (reference sequence). The CDR3 sequence: CASSLELAGGWQETQYF. The CDR3 DNA is TGTGCCAGCAGCTTAGAACTAGCCGGAGGGTGGCAAGAGACCCAGTACTTC.

The chain combines TRBV5-6 with TRBJ2-7; tentatively, D is TRBD1 (6 bases). V lost 2 bases to trimming and J lost 0 bases, with 15 bases between them. The germline V gene encodes CDR1 SGHDT and CDR2 YYEEEE. The CDR3 extends over 16 amino acids. The CDR3 region has the DNA TGTGCCAGCAGCTTTTGGGGGTGGGACACCTCCTACGAGCAGTACTTC. Amino acids: CASSFWGWDTSYEQYF.

This clone has a single count. The CDR3 end shows no conserved phenylalanine or tryptophan, and so a read error is likely. The DNA is left out, because the CDR3 cannot be placed on it with certainty; the CDR3 is given as TCRdb lists it. V gene TRBV4-1 combines with J gene TRBJ2-4; the table's D call of TRBD1 was not tested on the DNA. Germline V gives CDR1 MGHRA, CDR2 YSYEKL. 13 amino acids form the CDR3, both terminal residues included. CDR3 protein: CASSQDIGTGGEV.

The V call is TRBV6-5, the J call TRBJ2-7; D may be TRBD2 (5 bases). The V gene's germline CDR1 is MNHEY and CDR2 SVGAGI. CDR3 size: 12 residues. The CDR3: CAAGLIPYEQYF. CDR3 bases: TGTGCGGCCGGACTGATCCCCTACGAGCAGTACTTC.

The chain's CDR3 is CASSFRLAGVRAINEQFF. For the CDR3, the DNA is TGCGCCAGCAGCTTCAGACTAGCGGGAGTTCGGGCGATAAATGAGCAGTTCTTC. The V and J genes are TRBV5-1 and TRBJ2-1; 12 bases fit TRBD2. The CDR3 is made up of 18 amino acids. Germline trimming cut 2 bases from V and 7 bases from J; bases unmatched to any gene: 13. Per the germline V gene, CDR1 is SGHRS and CDR2 is YFSETQ.

The J gene is TRBJ2-3, the V gene TRBV12-3 or TRBV12-4, with a weak D call TRBD1 (5 bases). The V end lost 6 bases, the J end lost 2 bases, and 9 bases lay between the germline ends. This CDR3 has 13 amino acids. CDR3 sequence reads: CASRTVDTDTQYF. The DNA of the CDR3 is TGTGCCAGCAGGACAGTGGACACAGATACGCAGTATTTT.

This chain connects TRBV19 to TRBJ1-2, with a weak D call TRBD1 (6 bases). The CDR3 spans 15 residues. The germline gives CDR1 LNHDA, CDR2 SQIVND (reference sequence). The V and J ends lost 3 bases and 10 bases respectively, with 21 bases between them. The chain's CDR3 is CASSIFSGVYSHYTF. In DNA form, the CDR3 reads TGTGCCAGTAGTATCTTCTCAGGGGTTTATTCTCACTACACCTTC.

The chain carries TRBV10-1 and TRBJ2-2; no clear D. Germline CDR1 WNHNN, CDR2 SYGVQD (reference sequence). With 7 bases removed from V and 1 base from J, the gap between germline ends came to 19 bases. This CDR3 comprises 17 residues. This CDR3 reads CASNPPVVALNTGELFF. The CDR3 nucleotides read TGCGCCAGCAACCCCCCGGTGGTCGCTTTGAACACCGGGGAGCTGTTTTTT.

The genes are TRBV4-2 and TRBJ1-4, with D hard to call. V was clipped by 1 base and J by 6 bases, with 6 bases between them. The CDR3 runs to 13 residues. Looked up from germline, CDR1 is LGHNA and CDR2 is YNFKEQ. The CDR3: CASSQGEYEKLFF. CDR3 nucleotides: TGTGCCAGCAGCCAAGGAGAGTATGAAAAACTGTTTTTT.

J is TRBJ1-2 and V is TRBV28; D not resolved. Looked up from germline, CDR1 is MDHEN and CDR2 is SYDVKM. V was pared by 5 bases and J by 8 bases, with 15 bases between. CDR3 size: 13 residues. The CDR3 DNA is TGTGCCAGCAGTATGACTGTTTCCGGCGGCTACACCTTC. It translates to CASSMTVSGGYTF.

This sequence joins TRBV28 and TRBJ1-2; TRBD1 matches 9 bases. Germline-derived CDR1 and CDR2 are MDHEN and SYDVKM. Germline trimming cut 5 bases from V and 9 bases from J; bases unmatched to any gene: 25. CDR3 length equals 19 residues. The DNA for the CDR3 is TGTGCCAGCAGTCCGGGGGCCCTGAAACGGGCGGGACAGGGTAGAAGCTACACCTTC. Amino acids: CASSPGALKRAGQGRSYTF.

The chain joins TRBV27 to TRBJ2-7; 10 bases fit TRBD2. Trimming cost V 7 bases and J 6 bases; bases outside gene matches: 12. Germline V gene lookup returns CDR1 MNHEY and CDR2 SMNVEV (reference sequence). This CDR3 is built from 15 residues. CDR3 nucleotide sequence: TGTGCCAGCAAGGCCCAGCGGGAGGGCCCGCTCGAGCAGTACTTC. This gives the protein CASKAQREGPLEQYF.